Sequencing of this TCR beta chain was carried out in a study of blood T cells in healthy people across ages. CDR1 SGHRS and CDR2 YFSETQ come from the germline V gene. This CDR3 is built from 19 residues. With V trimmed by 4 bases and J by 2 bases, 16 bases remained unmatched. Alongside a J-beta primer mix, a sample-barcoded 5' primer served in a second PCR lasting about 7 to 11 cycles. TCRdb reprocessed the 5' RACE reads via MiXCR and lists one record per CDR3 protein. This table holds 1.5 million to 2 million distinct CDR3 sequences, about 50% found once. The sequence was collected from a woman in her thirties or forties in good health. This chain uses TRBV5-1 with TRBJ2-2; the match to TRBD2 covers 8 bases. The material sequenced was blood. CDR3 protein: CASSEPAGAFLFNTGELFF. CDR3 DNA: TGCGCCAGCAGCGAGCCAGCGGGGGCCTTCCTATTTAACACCGGGGAGCTGTTTTTT.